What follows is one T cell receptor (beta chain) and its context. These data belong to a study of blood T cell repertoires in COVID-19. Study-level background: Samples representing acute and convalescent COVID-19 were sourced from the United States, Italy and Spain. The analysed material was cDNA or gDNA that came from T cells, B-cell-depleted T cells, or PBMCs.

The CDR3 totals 14 residues. Germline lookup yields CDR1 SGHDT and CDR2 YYEEEE. With 0 bases clipped from V and 10 bases from J, the junction kept 6 bases outside the gene matches. The method was immunoSEQ multiplex PCR; TCRdb's version includes in-frame clones alone and lacks a portion of them. The sample holds about 280,000 clones, approximately 85% seen once. Sample: peripheral blood. The chain is built from TRBV5-6 and TRBJ2-1, with 8 nucleotides matching TRBD2. This clonotype originated in a man younger than 30 with active or convalescent COVID-19. CDR3 amino acids: CASSLELAAVEQFF. The CDR3 DNA follows: TGTGCCAGCAGCTTGGAACTAGCGGCGGTCGAGCAGTTCTTC. Based on the CDR3 plus reference TRBV5-6 and TRBJ2-1, the full variable domain is DAGVTQSPTHLIKTRGQQVTLRCSPKSGHDTVSWYQQALGQGPQFIFQYYEEEERQRGNFPDRFSGHQFPNYSSELNVNALLLGDSALYLCASSLELAAVEQFFGPGTRLTVL.